The T cell receptor (beta chain) described here comes from a study of T cell repertoires in cytomegalovirus infection. Across the whole study: Well-studied HLA-B-restricted CMV epitopes were used in the study alongside recently identified HLA-C-restricted ones. From public TCR beta signatures came an indication of both CMV infection and matching HLA type. Points from the study as a whole: The ex vivo response was dominated by HLA-C-restricted CMV-specific TCR beta clonotypes. The cumulative frequency of public TCR beta families distinguished individuals who carried CMV together with the relevant HLA.

Concerning this clonotype itself: The antigen is not known.

TCRdb called the reads again in MiXCR, with one record for every CDR3 protein. The data hold approximately 770,000 distinct CDR3 sequences, with 25% to 35% observed a single time. The ends were cut back, 6 bases at V and 4 bases at J, with 15 bases in the middle. There are 14 residues in the CDR3. Sequenced here: cultured CD8+ T cells from PBMCs, sampled from culture after CMV antigen stimulation. This receptor was obtained from a human donor in good health (CMV status not recorded). Some clones in this sample may be carry-over from other donors' samples. The V call is TRBV12-3 or TRBV12-4, the J call TRBJ1-2, with D hard to call. The CDR3 region is CASRPLGSSYGYTF. DNA of the CDR3: TGTGCCAGCAGACCCCTGGGGTCTAGCTATGGCTACACCTTC.